The 30 T cell receptor beta chains given below trace back to one sample, sequenced in a study of blood T cell repertoires in COVID-19. TCRdb's table, derived via immunoSEQ multiplex PCR, lists solely in-frame clones and lacks some. The data show around 260,000 clones, with 88% seen just once and roughly 10% held by the top ten. Sequenced sample: peripheral blood. These receptors originate from a woman in her seventies with COVID-19, enrolled during active disease.

The chain employs TRBV5-4 and TRBJ1-2, with 10 bases matching TRBD1. Germline V gene data show CDR1 as SGHNT and CDR2 as YYREEE (reference sequence). Trimming removed 4 bases from V and 6 bases from J; junction bases left unmatched: 3. The CDR3 is 13 residues long. The CDR3 DNA reads TGTGCCAGCAGCGTGACAGGGGGCAATGGCTACACCTTC. Amino acid sequence: CASSVTGGNGYTF.

This clone turned up a few times. The chain employs TRBV5-1 and TRBJ2-5, with a weak D call TRBD1 (6 bases). Looked up from germline, CDR1 is SGHRS and CDR2 is YFSETQ. The CDR3 has 17 amino acids. V was trimmed by 0 bases and J by 5 bases, leaving 20 bases between them. The CDR3 is CASSLGGRGAMMETQYF. The CDR3 DNA is TGCGCCAGCAGCTTGGGCGGCAGGGGTGCGATGATGGAGACCCAGTACTTC. Supplemented by reference TRBV5-1 and TRBJ2-5, the full variable domain reads KAGVTQTPRYLIKTRGQQVTLSCSPISGHRSVSWYQQTPGQGLQFLFEYFSETQRNKGNFPGRFSGRQFSNSRSEMNVSTLELGDSALYLCASSLGGRGAMMETQYFGPGTRLLVL.

The chain is built from TRBV5-1 and TRBJ1-1; D possibly corresponds to TRBD1 (5 bases). Germline assignment: CDR1 SGHRS and CDR2 YFSETQ. Trimming shortened V by 7 bases and J by 0 bases, and 19 bases separated the two germline ends. CDR3 size: 16 residues. For the CDR3, the DNA is TGCGCCAGCTGGGGCCTCACGAATGGGTTGAACACTGAAGCTTTCTTT. It translates to CASWGLTNGLNTEAFF. Full variable domain (rest looked up from reference TRBV5-1 and TRBJ1-1): KAGVTQTPRYLIKTRGQQVTLSCSPISGHRSVSWYQQTPGQGLQFLFEYFSETQRNKGNFPGRFSGRQFSNSRSEMNVSTLELGDSALYLCASWGLTNGLNTEAFFGQGTRLTVV.

This chain joins TRBV19 and TRBJ1-2, with 9 bases fitting TRBD1. Germline-derived CDR1 and CDR2 are LNHDA and SQIVND (reference sequence). V shed 4 bases, J shed 4 bases, and the junction held 4 bases outside the gene matches. The CDR3 length is 14 residues. Here the CDR3 reads CASSTGQGLYGYTF. For the CDR3, the DNA is TGTGCCAGTAGTACGGGACAGGGTCTCTATGGCTACACCTTC.

The V call is TRBV7-9, the J call TRBJ2-5; perhaps TRBD1 as D (6 bases). In germline, CDR1 is SEHNR, CDR2 FQNEAQ (reference sequence). Trimming took off 4 bases at V and 0 bases at J, with 9 bases between the two ends. The length of the CDR3 is 14 residues. This CDR3 is CASSSDRYQETQYF. As DNA, the CDR3 is TGTGCCAGCAGCTCAGACAGGTACCAAGAGACCCAGTACTTC.

V is TRBV7-6 and J is TRBJ2-3; 9 positions match TRBD1. The ends lost 1 base at V and 1 base at J; junction bases unmatched: 3. In germline, CDR1 is SGHVS, CDR2 FNYEAQ. The length of the CDR3 is 16 residues. CDR3 protein: CASSLGRTGGTDTQYF. Here the CDR3 DNA reads TGTGCCAGCAGCTTAGGTCGGACAGGGGGCACAGATACGCAGTATTTT.

The chain has TRBV2 and TRBJ1-3; TRBD1 matches 8 bases. Per germline, CDR1 SNHLY and CDR2 FYNNEI. The trim removed 4 bases at V and 8 bases at J, leaving 7 bases unmatched. The CDR3 is made up of 14 amino acids. In DNA, the CDR3 is TGTGCCAGCAGTGGTGGACAGGGTGTGGACACCATATATTTT. It yields the protein CASSGGQGVDTIYF. The full variable domain, completed using reference TRBV2 and TRBJ1-3, is EPEVTQTPSHQVTQMGQEVILRCVPISNHLYFYWYRQILGQKVEFLVSFYNNEISEKSEIFDDQFSVERPDGSNFTLKIRSTKLEDSAMYFCASSGGQGVDTIYFGEGSWLTVV.

This rearrangement joins TRBV18 to TRBJ1-6; D uncertain. The CDR3 contains 12 residues. Germline CDR1 reads KGHSH; CDR2 reads LQKENI. Deletions cut 3 bases from V and 6 bases from J, with 3 bases between. CDR3 sequence (DNA): TGTGCCAGCTCACCCGTTAATTCACCCCTCCACTTT. Translation: CASSPVNSPLHF. Using reference TRBV18 and TRBJ1-6 for the parts outside the CDR3, the full variable domain is NAGVMQNPRHLVRRRGQEARLRCSPMKGHSHVYWYRQLPEEGLKFMVYLQKENIIDESGMPKERFSAEFPKEGPSILRIQQVVRGDSAAYFCASSPVNSPLHFGNGTRLTVT.

The rearrangement uses TRBV28 and TRBJ1-2, with D maybe TRBD1 (5 bases). The length of the CDR3 is 14 residues. Trimming left V 3 bases short and J 2 bases short, with 10 bases between. Germline V CDR1 and CDR2: MDHEN, SYDVKM. The CDR3 DNA reads TGTGCCAGCAGTTTGGCAGGGATGAACTATGGCTACACCTTC. Encoded protein: CASSLAGMNYGYTF.

The chain carries TRBV5-5 and TRBJ2-2; 8 bases are a match to TRBD1. The CDR3 has 14 residues. V lost 2 bases and J lost 6; bases outside the gene matches: 3. Germline V gene sequence: CDR1 SGHKS, CDR2 YYEKEE (reference sequence). The CDR3 is CASSLLQGAGELFF. In DNA form, the CDR3 reads TGTGCCAGCAGCTTACTACAGGGGGCCGGGGAGCTGTTTTTT.

This chain links TRBV5-1 with TRBJ2-7; 9 bases align to TRBD2. CDR1 and CDR2 from the germline V gene are SGHRS and YFSETQ. The CDR3 loop spans 11 amino acids. With V trimmed by 5 bases and J by 6 bases, 0 bases remained unmatched. CDR3 residues: CASRLAGEQYF. CDR3 DNA: TGCGCCAGCAGACTAGCGGGCGAGCAGTACTTC.

The gene calls are TRBV19 and TRBJ2-1, with D maybe TRBD1 (6 bases). The CDR3 runs to 15 residues. Trimming took 5 bases from V and 3 from J, leaving 14 bases between them. Germline V gene sequence: CDR1 LNHDA, CDR2 SQIVND (reference sequence). The CDR3 DNA follows: TGTGCCAGTAGTTCCGGGCAGGGGAACTACAATGAGCAGTTCTTC. It codes for CASSSGQGNYNEQFF.

The chain has TRBV19 and TRBJ1-1; no firm D call. CDR1 LNHDA and CDR2 SQIVND come from the germline V gene (reference sequence). The CDR3 has 9 residues. V was pared by 11 bases and J by 4 bases, with 5 bases between. The CDR3 nucleotides are TGTGCCGCCGGCACTGAAGCTTTCTTT. Its translation is CAAGTEAFF.

The V gene is TRBV7-6, the J gene TRBJ1-5, with D possibly being TRBD1 (6 bases). CDR3 length: 16 residues. With 4 bases removed from V and 0 bases from J, the gap between germline ends came to 13 bases. Germline CDR1 SGHVS, CDR2 FNYEAQ. CDR3 protein: CASSSGTPYSNQPQHF. CDR3 nucleotide sequence: TGTGCCAGCAGCTCTGGGACACCTTATAGCAATCAGCCCCAGCATTTT. The full variable domain, with the rest looked up from reference TRBV7-6 and TRBJ1-5, is GAGVSQSPRYKVTKRGQDVALRCDPISGHVSLYWYRQALGQGPEFLTYFNYEAQQDKSGLPNDRFSAERPEGSISTLTIQRTEQRDSAMYRCASSSGTPYSNQPQHFGDGTRLSIL.

This chain links TRBV2 with TRBJ1-1; D gene uncertain. This CDR3 spans 12 amino acids. Germline V lookup: CDR1 SNHLY, CDR2 FYNNEI. Trimming removed 7 bases from V and 2 bases from J, with 8 bases in between. The CDR3 loop is CASNTGNTEAFF. The CDR3 DNA reads as TGTGCCAGCAATACGGGTAACACTGAAGCTTTCTTT.

The chain links TRBV5-1 to TRBJ2-3; TRBD2 might be the D (5 bases). Germline CDR1 is SGHRS and CDR2 is YFSETQ. Trimming removed 0 bases from V and 4 bases from J, with 15 bases in between. CDR3 length: 16 residues. CDR3 in DNA: TGCGCCAGCAGCTTGGCACGGACGGCGGGCCCAGATACGCAGTATTTT. It specifies CASSLARTAGPDTQYF.

This sequence joins TRBV19 and TRBJ2-7; possible D gene TRBD2, 6 bases. This CDR3 is built from 16 residues. Germline loops: CDR1 LNHDA, CDR2 SQIVND (reference sequence). The V and J ends lost 3 bases and 3 bases respectively, with 18 bases between them. CDR3 amino acids: CASSIPSRQGGYEQYF. CDR3 coding DNA: TGTGCCAGTAGTATTCCAAGTCGCCAGGGAGGCTACGAGCAGTACTTC.

This clone has a single count. The V and J genes are TRBV10-3 and TRBJ1-1; D is perhaps TRBD1 (5 bases). The germline V gene has CDR1 ENHRY and CDR2 SYGVKD. The V end lost 9 bases, the J end lost 2 bases, and 13 bases lay between the germline ends. The CDR3 runs to 13 residues. The CDR3 sequence is CAISREVNTEAFF. In DNA, the CDR3 is TGTGCCATTTCCAGGGAGGTAAACACTGAAGCTTTCTTT.

The J gene is TRBJ2-5, the V gene TRBV11-2, with a weak D call TRBD2 (5 bases). Germline loops: CDR1 SGHAT, CDR2 FQNNGV. V was cut by 3 bases and J by 2 bases, with 10 bases left in between. The CDR3 spans 14 residues. The CDR3 protein is CASSFEGAQETQYF. As DNA, the CDR3 is TGTGCCAGCAGCTTCGAGGGCGCACAAGAGACCCAGTACTTC.

This chain connects TRBV4-3 to TRBJ2-5; a weak D match, TRBD1 (5 bases). V lost 0 bases to trimming and J lost 3 bases, with 8 bases between them. There are 14 residues in the CDR3. CDR1 is LGHNA, CDR2 YSLEER, per germline. CDR3 region: CASSQDGREETQYF. The CDR3 DNA is TGCGCCAGCAGCCAAGACGGCAGGGAAGAGACCCAGTACTTC.

In nucleotides, the CDR3 is TGCAGTGCTAGTAGAGGGAACTACGAGCAGTACTTC. It specifies CSASRGNYEQYF. V gene TRBV20-1 combines with J gene TRBJ2-7; D possibly corresponds to TRBD2 (5 bases). Germline-derived CDR1 and CDR2 are DFQATT and SNEGSKA (reference sequence). CDR3 size: 12 residues. V shed 3 bases and J shed 3 bases, with 9 bases lying between them.

The chain is built from TRBV2 and TRBJ1-2; D is unresolved. The CDR3 runs 13 residues. Germline V gene data show CDR1 as SNHLY and CDR2 as FYNNEI. Between the trimmed V and J ends, which lost 6 bases and 1 base, there was a span of 9 bases. CDR3 coding DNA: TGTGCCAGCAGGAGGAGTATTAACTATGGCTACACCTTC. Amino acids: CASRRSINYGYTF.

This sequence joins TRBV7-2 and TRBJ1-1; no definite D call. Germline CDR1 reads SGHTA; CDR2 reads FQGNSA. The CDR3 has 15 amino acids. With 5 bases removed from V and 0 bases from J, the gap between germline ends came to 13 bases. The CDR3 loop is CASSPRWEVNTEAFF. The DNA of the CDR3 is TGTGCCAGCAGCCCTCGTTGGGAGGTGAACACTGAAGCTTTCTTT.

The V call is TRBV6-5, the J call TRBJ2-2, with 10 bases fitting TRBD2. This CDR3 spans 15 amino acids. V was clipped by 7 bases and J by 0 bases; unmatched bases: 2. CDR1 MNHEY and CDR2 SVGAGI come from the germline V gene. DNA for the CDR3: TGTGCCAGCACGGGACTAGCGTCGAACACCGGGGAGCTGTTTTTT. Translating it yields CASTGLASNTGELFF.

The rearrangement joins TRBV7-9 to TRBJ1-2, with TRBD1 identical over 8 bases. The CDR3 consists of 14 residues. The germline gives CDR1 SEHNR, CDR2 FQNEAQ (reference sequence). V was pared by 5 bases and J by 9 bases, with 11 bases of the junction left unmatched. CDR3 amino acids: CASSPWTGRVSYTF. For the CDR3, the DNA is TGTGCCAGCAGCCCCTGGACAGGGAGAGTAAGCTACACCTTC.

This sequence joins TRBV5-1 and TRBJ1-2, with 7 bases that match TRBD1. This CDR3 comprises 14 residues. CDR1 SGHRS and CDR2 YFSETQ come from the germline V gene. J lost 2 bases, V lost 0 bases, and 1 base had no gene match. DNA for the CDR3: TGCGCCAGCAGCTTGGGGGGACAGAACTATGGCTACACCTTC. This encodes CASSLGGQNYGYTF.

The J gene is TRBJ2-4, the V gene TRBV24-1, with D possibly TRBD2 on 6 matching bases. V gave up 3 bases and J gave up 6 bases, with 8 bases separating them. The germline CDR1 and CDR2 sequences are KGHDR and SFDVKD. CDR3 length equals 13 residues. This chain's CDR3 is CATSDQGGNIQYF. The CDR3 bases are TGTGCCACCAGTGATCAGGGAGGAAACATTCAGTACTTC.

The rearrangement uses TRBV5-1 and TRBJ2-2; 7 bases match TRBD1. The CDR3 totals 15 residues. V trimming: 1 base; J trimming: 5 bases; junction bases outside the gene matches: 5. Germline loops: CDR1 SGHRS, CDR2 YFSETQ. The CDR3 DNA reads TGCGCCAGCAGCTTGCGACAGGGTGAAACCGGGGAGCTGTTTTTT. The encoded protein is CASSLRQGETGELFF.

J is TRBJ2-7 and V is TRBV20-1, with 8 nucleotides matching TRBD2. The CDR3 runs to 14 residues. In germline, CDR1 is DFQATT, CDR2 SNEGSKA (reference sequence). Germline trimming cut 3 bases from V and 4 bases from J; bases unmatched to any gene: 8. CDR3 in amino acids: CSASDGRDLYEQYF. The CDR3, as DNA: TGCAGTGCTAGTGACGGGAGGGACCTGTACGAGCAGTACTTC.

This rearrangement joins TRBV27 to TRBJ1-3, with a possible D match to TRBD1 (6 bases). Germline CDR1 and CDR2: MNHEY and SMNVEV (reference sequence). The CDR3 runs to 13 residues. Trimming stripped 9 bases from V and 5 bases from J, with 14 bases between. The CDR3 sequence: CASGTPERNTIYF. The CDR3 region has the DNA TGTGCCAGTGGGACACCGGAGAGAAACACCATATATTTT.